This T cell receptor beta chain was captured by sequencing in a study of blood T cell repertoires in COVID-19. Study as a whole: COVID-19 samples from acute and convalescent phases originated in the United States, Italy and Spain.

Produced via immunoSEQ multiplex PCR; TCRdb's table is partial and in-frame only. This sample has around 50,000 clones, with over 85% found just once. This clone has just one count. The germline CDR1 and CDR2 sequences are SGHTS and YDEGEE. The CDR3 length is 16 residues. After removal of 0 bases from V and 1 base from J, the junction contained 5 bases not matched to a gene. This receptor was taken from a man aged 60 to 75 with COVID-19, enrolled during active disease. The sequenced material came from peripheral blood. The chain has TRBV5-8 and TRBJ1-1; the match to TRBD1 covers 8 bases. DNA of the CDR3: TGTGCCAGCAGCTTGGGATGGGGACAGGCGAACACTGAAGCTTTCTTT. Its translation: CASSLGWGQANTEAFF.